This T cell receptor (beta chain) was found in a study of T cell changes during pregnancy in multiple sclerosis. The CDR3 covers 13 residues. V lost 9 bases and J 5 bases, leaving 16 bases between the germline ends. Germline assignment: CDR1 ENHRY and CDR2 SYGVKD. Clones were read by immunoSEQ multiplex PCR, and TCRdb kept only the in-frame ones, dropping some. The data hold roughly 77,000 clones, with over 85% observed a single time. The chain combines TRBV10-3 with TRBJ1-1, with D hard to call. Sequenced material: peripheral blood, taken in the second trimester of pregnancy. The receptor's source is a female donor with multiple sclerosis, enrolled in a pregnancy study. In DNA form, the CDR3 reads TGTGCCATTACCCCCGACGAGGCGACTGAAGCTTTCTTT. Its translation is CAITPDEATEAFF.